The clone carrying this TCR beta chain was detected ten times or more. Trimming shortened V by 2 bases and J by 0 bases, and 13 bases separated the two germline ends. The length of the CDR3 is 16 residues. Germline-derived CDR1 and CDR2 are KGHSH and LQKENI. This record belongs to a study of T-cell reconstitution after alpha-beta-depleted transplantation in children. For TCRbeta, the library was prepared with unique molecular identifiers. TCRdb called the PCR reads again in MiXCR, with one record for every CDR3 protein. The data show some 240,000 distinct CDR3 sequences, 9% to 10% seen once. The origin of this receptor is a human donor who donated a stem cell graft to a child with SCID. This specimen consisted of PBMCs from the stem cell graft donor, obtained from the stem cell graft. The chain carries TRBV18 and TRBJ1-1; D is unresolved. In nucleotides, the CDR3 is TGTGCCAGCTCACCAGATTTAAACAGAGTGAACACTGAAGCTTTCTTT. Translating gives CASSPDLNRVNTEAFF. The full variable domain, rest sourced from reference TRBV18 and TRBJ1-1, is NAGVMQNPRHLVRRRGQEARLRCSPMKGHSHVYWYRQLPEEGLKFMVYLQKENIIDESGMPKERFSAEFPKEGPSILRIQQVVRGDSAAYFCASSPDLNRVNTEAFFGQGTRLTVV.